This is a list of T cell receptor beta chains from one sample in a study of blood T cell repertoires in COVID-19. The data were produced by immunoSEQ multiplex PCR, yet TCRdb's version contains in-frame clones alone and is incomplete. Counted here are under 150,000 clones, 84% occurring once; the ten biggest clones make up roughly 3.9%. Input material: PBMCs or T cells enriched from blood (not recorded which). Source of these receptors: a man aged 50 to 60 in a cohort exposed to, infected with or recovered from COVID-19 (not recorded which). Both conserved end residues are part of each CDR3. D genes are given only for firm matches. Clone size is given for some rows only: seen once, a few or many times, or a class if the clone is expanded.

V gene	J gene	clone size	D gene	CDR3 protein	CDR3 DNA
TRBV28	TRBJ2-1	NA	NA	CASSSGFYEQFF	TGTGCCAGCAGTTCAGGTTTCTATGAGCAGTTCTTC
TRBV7-2	TRBJ2-1	NA	TRBD2	CASSLAVAGGSYNEQFF	TGTGCCAGCAGCTTAGCGGTAGCGGGGGGGTCCTACAATGAGCAGTTCTTC
TRBV11-2	TRBJ2-7	NA	NA	CASSVGQSYEQYF	TGTGCCAGCAGCGTAGGACAGTCCTACGAGCAGTACTTC
TRBV7-2	TRBJ1-1	few	TRBD1	CASSNRTGDTEAFF	TGTGCCAGCAGCAACCGGACAGGGGACACTGAAGCTTTCTTT
TRBV15	TRBJ1-3	NA	NA	CATSDFISGNTIYF	TGTGCCACCAGCGACTTTATCTCTGGAAACACCATATATTTT
TRBV11-2	TRBJ1-6	NA	NA	CASSLDGPLHF	TGTGCCAGCAGCTTAGACGGGCCCCTCCACTTT
TRBV19	TRBJ1-1	NA	TRBD1	CASSIVQGGYTEAFF	TGTGCCAGTAGTATAGTGCAGGGGGGTTACACTGAAGCTTTCTTT
TRBV4-1	TRBJ2-2	few	TRBD1	CASSQDSQGGIGELFF	TGCGCCAGCAGCCAAGATTCACAGGGGGGAATCGGGGAGCTGTTTTTT
TRBV6-5	TRBJ2-7	few	TRBD2	CASRRESYEQYF	TGTGCCAGCAGGCGGGAGAGCTACGAGCAGTACTTC
TRBV6-5	TRBJ2-2	NA	NA	CASSQQGVNGELFF	TGTGCCAGCAGTCAACAGGGTGTTAACGGGGAGCTGTTTTTT
TRBV4-1	TRBJ1-1	few	TRBD1	CASSPHGTGGAMNTEAFF	TGCGCCAGCAGCCCGCATGGGACAGGGGGCGCCATGAACACTGAAGCTTTCTTT
TRBV7-2	TRBJ1-2	once	NA	CASSLTRLYGYTF	TGTGCCAGCAGCTTAACCAGGCTCTATGGCTACACCTTC
TRBV7-9	TRBJ1-6	NA	TRBD1	CASSADRADSPLHF	TGTGCCAGCAGCGCCGACAGGGCCGATTCACCCCTCCACTTT
TRBV18	TRBJ1-1	NA	NA	CASSPSGFGTEAFF	TGTGCCAGCTCACCATCAGGGTTCGGCACTGAAGCTTTCTTT
TRBV6-2/TRBV6-3	TRBJ2-4	NA	TRBD2	CASSSRLAGGPAKNIQYF	TGTGCCAGCAGTTCGAGGCTAGCGGGAGGGCCTGCCAAAAACATTCAGTACTTC
TRBV5-1	TRBJ2-3	once	TRBD2	CASGAGGPRTDTQYF	TGCGCCAGCGGAGCGGGGGGTCCGAGGACAGATACGCAGTATTTT
TRBV5-1	TRBJ2-5	NA	TRBD2	CASSLIAGGLETQYF	TGCGCCAGCAGCTTGATAGCGGGAGGGCTTGAGACCCAGTACTTC
TRBV10-1	TRBJ1-5	NA	TRBD1	CASRMTGGKSNQPQHF	TGCGCCAGCAGGATGACAGGGGGCAAAAGCAATCAGCCCCAGCATTTT
TRBV3-1/TRBV3-2	TRBJ2-2	few	NA	CASSQDRALGNTGELFF	TGTGCCAGCAGCCAAGACAGGGCCCTAGGGAACACCGGGGAGCTGTTTTTT
TRBV18	TRBJ1-2	NA	TRBD1	CASSPGQGEGYTF	TGTGCCAGCTCGCCGGGACAGGGGGAAGGCTACACCTTC
TRBV7-9	TRBJ2-7	NA	NA	CASSSSYYEQYF	TGTGCCAGCAGCTCATCCTACTACGAGCAGTACTTC
TRBV19	TRBJ2-4	NA	TRBD2	CASRSLSGIPKNIQYF	TGTGCCAGTAGATCCCTCAGCGGGATTCCCAAAAACATTCAGTACTTC
TRBV11-2	TRBJ1-1	NA	TRBD1	CASSLPGQGEAFF	TGTGCCAGCAGCTTACCGGGACAGGGTGAAGCTTTCTTT
TRBV6-5	TRBJ2-5	NA	TRBD2	CASSTVGGAQETQYF	TGTGCCAGCAGCACGGTCGGGGGGGCGCAAGAGACCCAGTACTTC
TRBV4-1	TRBJ2-2	once	NA	CASSQDVTSTGELFF	TGCGCCAGCAGCCAAGACGTCACTAGCACCGGGGAGCTGTTTTTT
TRBV5-1	TRBJ1-4	few	NA	CASSLAGQLNEKLFF	TGCGCCAGCAGCTTGGCCGGACAGCTTAATGAAAAACTGTTTTTT
TRBV11-2	TRBJ2-5	NA	NA	CASSLRRGRTETQYF	TGTGCCAGCAGCTTACGGCGGGGAAGAACGGAGACCCAGTACTTC
TRBV3-1/TRBV3-2	TRBJ2-7	NA	TRBD2	CASSPPFSSGSGGEQYF	TGTGCCAGCAGCCCGCCCTTTTCTAGCGGGAGTGGTGGCGAGCAGTACTTC
TRBV5-1	TRBJ2-5	NA	TRBD1	CASSLKTGGGETQYF	TGCGCCAGCAGCTTGAAGACAGGGGGTGGTGAGACCCAGTACTTC
TRBV11-3	TRBJ2-3	NA	NA	CASSIGDTQYF	TGTGCCAGCAGCATTGGCGATACGCAGTATTTT
TRBV9	TRBJ2-1	NA	NA	CASSPERRSSYNEQFF	TGTGCCAGCAGCCCCGAGCGGAGGAGCTCCTACAATGAGCAGTTCTTC
TRBV19	TRBJ2-3	NA	NA	CASSIQTGGPDTQYF	TGTGCCAGTAGTATCCAGACGGGGGGCCCAGATACGCAGTATTTT
TRBV6-5	TRBJ2-7	NA	TRBD2	CASSFNPGGEQYF	TGTGCCAGCTCCTTCAATCCGGGAGGCGAGCAGTACTTC
TRBV7-2	TRBJ2-1	NA	TRBD2	CASSLAVPTLAGGGEQFF	TGTGCCAGCAGCTTAGCGGTACCTACACTAGCGGGGGGAGGGGAGCAGTTCTTC
TRBV4-1	TRBJ2-1	NA	NA	CASSQAQGSSYNEQFF	TGCGCCAGCAGCCAAGCTCAGGGGAGTTCCTACAATGAGCAGTTCTTC
TRBV16	TRBJ2-1	NA	NA	CASSQFDGNYNEQFF	TGTGCCAGCAGCCAATTTGACGGGAACTACAATGAGCAGTTCTTC
TRBV19	TRBJ2-1	NA	TRBD2	CASTGLAGISYNEQFF	TGTGCCAGTACCGGGCTAGCGGGGATCTCCTACAATGAGCAGTTCTTC
TRBV5-6	TRBJ1-1	once	TRBD1	CASSVYRGHRNTEAFF	TGTGCCAGCAGCGTCTACAGGGGGCATAGGAACACTGAAGCTTTCTTT
TRBV10-3	TRBJ1-5	NA	NA	CAISDSGDGNQPQHF	TGTGCCATCAGTGACTCGGGAGACGGCAATCAGCCCCAGCATTTT
TRBV4-1	TRBJ2-4	NA	NA	CASSQIAVNIQYF	TGCGCCAGCAGCCAAATAGCGGTGAACATTCAGTACTTC
TRBV21-1	TRBJ1-6	NA	NA	CASSKGTDNSPLHF	TGTGCCAGCAGCAAAGGAACTGATAATTCACCCCTCCACTTT
TRBV28	TRBJ2-3	NA	TRBD2	CASSPAGLAETDTQYF	TGTGCCAGCAGCCCCGCGGGACTAGCGGAAACAGATACGCAGTATTTT
TRBV11-2	TRBJ1-2	NA	NA	CASSLGGRGYTF	TGTGCCAGCAGCTTAGGAGGGCGCGGCTACACCTTC
TRBV3-1/TRBV3-2	TRBJ2-7	NA	NA	CASSQDRGDGSHSYEQYF	TGTGCCAGCAGCCAAGATCGGGGAGACGGGAGCCATTCCTACGAGCAGTACTTC
TRBV7-9	TRBJ1-2	NA	TRBD1	CASSPAGQGPSGTF	TGTGCCAGCAGCCCCGCCGGACAGGGACCTTCGGGGACCTTC
TRBV27	TRBJ1-1	once	TRBD1	CASSSRQGNTEAFF	TGTGCCAGCAGTTCCCGACAGGGAAACACTGAAGCTTTCTTT
TRBV18	TRBJ2-7	NA	NA	CASSPQGGGYEQYF	TGTGCCAGCTCACCACAAGGGGGGGGTTACGAGCAGTACTTC
TRBV19	TRBJ2-1	NA	TRBD2	CASSIREGRQFF	TGTGCCAGTAGTATTCGGGAGGGCCGCCAGTTCTTC
TRBV5-1	TRBJ2-5	NA	TRBD1	CASSLAGTGGETQYF	TGCGCCAGCAGCTTGGCCGGGACAGGAGGAGAGACCCAGTACTTC
TRBV7-9	TRBJ2-3	NA	TRBD2	CASSSGLAGGPTDTQYF	TGTGCCAGCAGCTCGGGACTAGCGGGAGGGCCGACAGATACGCAGTATTTT
TRBV5-1	TRBJ1-2	NA	TRBD1	CASSAQGAEYGYTF	TGCGCCAGCAGCGCTCAGGGGGCGGAGTATGGCTACACCTTC
TRBV9	TRBJ2-7	NA	TRBD1	CASSEAGTGAYEQYF	TGTGCCAGCAGTGAAGCCGGGACAGGGGCCTACGAGCAGTACTTC
TRBV3-1/TRBV3-2	TRBJ2-1	NA	TRBD2	CASSQAGGHSYNEQFF	TGTGCCAGCAGCCAAGCGGGGGGGCACTCCTACAATGAGCAGTTCTTC
TRBV6-5	TRBJ2-7	NA	NA	CASSYAGSLSYEQYF	TGTGCCAGCAGTTACGCAGGGTCCCTCTCCTACGAGCAGTACTTC
TRBV10-3	TRBJ1-4	NA	NA	CAISIGRATNEKLFF	TGTGCCATCAGTATTGGGAGAGCAACTAATGAAAAACTGTTTTTT